This T cell receptor beta chain emerged from a study of vaccination and CD4 T cells after COVID-19. In regard to this clonotype: As yet, its antigen is unknown.

The CDR3 contains 15 residues. Germline V gene sequence: CDR1 LGHNA, CDR2 YSLEER. V shed 3 bases, J shed 7 bases, and the junction held 11 bases outside the gene matches. Treatment in this sample: roughly 10-day PBMC culture with coronavirus spike peptide pools or control peptides (ViraFEST assay). Sequencing of DNA taken from cultured CD4+ T cells relied on the Oncomine TCR Beta short-read assay. A single record per CDR3 protein comes from TCRdb applying MiXCR to the PCR reads. Of more than 15,000 distinct CDR3 sequences in the sample, approximately 50% are singletons; the top ten hold roughly 17%. The TCR comes from a human donor who had recovered from COVID-19. Sequencing input: CD4+ T cells from blood, cultured in vitro. The chain uses TRBV4-3 and TRBJ1-2; 7 nucleotides line up with TRBD1. The CDR3, as DNA: TGCGCCAGCAGCCACCCGGACAGGATTAACGGTGGCTACACCTTC. Protein product: CASSHPDRINGGYTF.